One and the same sample provided the 25 T cell receptor beta chains below, sequenced in a study of human T cells and chemical hapten exposure. TCRdb re-derived calls from the RACE reads in MiXCR, one entry per CDR3 protein. The sample consists of 80,000 to 100,000 distinct CDR3 sequences, about an eighth of them appearing once. Time point given: patch test 1, 2 weeks after DPC sensitization. Treatment reported: therapeutic diphenylcyclopropenone sensitization with weekly scalp DPC. Sequenced here: whole blood, sampled in connection with sensitization to the hapten diphenylcyclopropenone (DPC). The origin of the receptors is a woman in her forties with alopecia areata. Some clones in this sample may be carry-over from other donors' samples.

This clonotype came up a few times. The chain recombines TRBV7-9 with TRBJ1-2; weak D call: TRBD1 (5 bases). Germline CDR1 is SEHNR and CDR2 is FQNEAQ (reference sequence). V lost 2 bases and J 8 bases, leaving 18 bases between the germline ends. This CDR3 has 15 amino acids. The CDR3 DNA sequence: TGTGCCAGCAGCTTAAGCGTTGCGGGACTACGGGGCTACACCTTC. As protein: CASSLSVAGLRGYTF.

This clonotype has a count of ten or more. The chain has TRBV27 and TRBJ1-4; D ambiguous. The CDR3 totals 14 residues. Germline-derived CDR1 and CDR2 are MNHEY and SMNVEV (reference sequence). V was shortened by 3 bases and J by 1 base, with 6 bases between the two germline ends. The CDR3, as DNA: TGTGCCAGCAGTTTCTCGGGAACTAATGAAAAACTGTTTTTT. Its protein product is CASSFSGTNEKLFF.

This clonotype was detected only a few times. At one end the junction does not follow the germline gene, possibly because of a read error. The chain combines TRBV18 with TRBJ1-4, with TRBD1 identical over 8 bases. Germline V CDR1 and CDR2: KGHSH, LQKENI. The CDR3 covers 14 residues. Here the CDR3 DNA reads TGTGCCAGCTCACTTCTGGACAGGGCAGGTTACCTCACTTTT. This gives the protein CASSLLDRAGYLTF.

The sample holds many counts of this clonotype. The V call is TRBV12-3 or TRBV12-4, the J call TRBJ1-5; 8 positions match TRBD1. The CDR3 loop spans 19 amino acids. V shed 1 base, J shed 3 bases, and the junction held 14 bases outside the gene matches. In DNA, the CDR3 is TGTGCCAGCAGTTTAGGGGCCCTACGCAGGGGGCGGGTCAATCAGCCCCAGCATTTT. It specifies CASSLGALRRGRVNQPQHF.

DNA of the CDR3: TGTGCCAGCAGCTTAGATCAGGGGTTGAATGAGCAGTTCTTC. This codes for CASSLDQGLNEQFF. The chain combines TRBV7-8 with TRBJ2-1, with a weak D call TRBD1 (6 bases). The CDR3 sequence is 14 residues long. Trimming removed 1 base from V and 7 bases from J, with 11 bases in between. The germline gives CDR1 SGHVS, CDR2 FQNEAQ.

This clonotype was detected many times. Its ends do not fully match the called genes, so a read error is possible. The chain has TRBV7-7 and TRBJ2-5; a weak D match, TRBD2 (5 bases). In germline, CDR1 is SSHAT, CDR2 FNYEAQ (reference sequence). The CDR3 runs 15 residues. CDR3 in DNA: TGTGCTAGCAGCCTTGATGGACGGGGCCAAGAGACCCAGTACTTC. Residues: CASSLDGRGQETQYF.

This rearrangement joins TRBV6-2 or TRBV6-3 to TRBJ2-5; weak D call: TRBD2 (6 bases). Looked up from germline, CDR1 is MNHEY and CDR2 is SVGEGT. This CDR3 is built from 14 residues. Trimming shortened V by 0 bases and J by 4 bases, and 9 bases separated the two germline ends. The CDR3 loop reads CASSYSGGTETQYF. Here the CDR3 DNA reads TGTGCCAGCAGTTACTCAGGAGGGACAGAGACCCAGTACTTC.

The gene calls are TRBV2 and TRBJ2-2, with 8 positions matching TRBD2. Germline assignment: CDR1 SNHLY and CDR2 FYNNEI. The CDR3 has 19 residues. V trimming: 3 bases; J trimming: 7 bases; junction bases outside the gene matches: 19. In DNA form, the CDR3 reads TGTGCCAGCAGTGACGGGCTCCCTGGCGGGAGGTTTGGTGGCGGGGAGCTGTTTTTT. It encodes CASSDGLPGGRFGGGELFF.

The J gene is TRBJ1-5, the V gene TRBV6-6; D possibly corresponds to TRBD1 (6 bases). V dropped 0 bases and J dropped 4 bases, with 16 bases sitting between them. The germline V gene encodes CDR1 MNHNY and CDR2 SVGAGI (reference sequence). The CDR3 runs to 17 residues. CDR3 nucleotides: TGTGCCAGCAGTTACTCGTATGGGGGGGGCGGTAATCAGCCCCAGCATTTT. Protein sequence: CASSYSYGGGGNQPQHF.

This sequence joins TRBV18 and TRBJ1-6, with D possibly TRBD1 on 6 matching bases. The germline V and J ends were trimmed by 3 bases and 10 bases, with 13 bases remaining between them. CDR3 length: 14 residues. CDR1 and CDR2 (germline): KGHSH, LQKENI. The CDR3 DNA sequence: TGTGCCAGCTCACCGGGAGGGGGAAGGTCACCCCTCCACTTT. Protein: CASSPGGGRSPLHF.

The CDR3 reads CASSGILYEQYF. The DNA for the CDR3 is TGTGCCAGCAGTGGGATCCTCTACGAGCAGTACTTC. J is TRBJ2-7 and V is TRBV28; D gene unclear. V was cut by 5 bases and J by 3 bases, with 8 bases left in between. The V gene's germline CDR1 is MDHEN and CDR2 SYDVKM. The CDR3 has 12 amino acids.

This clonotype was seen more than once but under ten times. The chain uses TRBV20-1 and TRBJ2-7; 9 bases line up with TRBD2. The CDR3 length is 11 residues. Germline loops: CDR1 DFQATT, CDR2 SNEGSKA (reference sequence). Germline trimming cut 6 bases from V and 4 bases from J; bases unmatched to any gene: 1. DNA for the CDR3: TGCAGTGCGCGGGAGGGGTACGAGCAGTACTTC. Translating it yields CSAREGYEQYF.

This clonotype has a handful of counts. The chain recombines TRBV7-2 with TRBJ1-2; D ambiguous. CDR3 length equals 12 residues. Looked up from germline, CDR1 is SGHTA and CDR2 is FQGNSA. The V end was cut by 5 bases, the J end by 5 bases, with 9 bases between. This CDR3 reads CASSPDTYGYTF. DNA for the CDR3: TGTGCCAGCAGCCCAGACACTTATGGCTACACCTTC.

This chain joins TRBV7-2 and TRBJ1-1; the D is unclear. The germline V gene has CDR1 SGHTA and CDR2 FQGNSA. This CDR3 has 13 residues. Between the trimmed V and J ends, which lost 6 bases and 0 bases, there was a span of 8 bases. In nucleotides, the CDR3 is TGTGCCAGCAGGAGTGGAATGAACACTGAAGCTTTCTTT. Protein product: CASRSGMNTEAFF.

Only a few counts were recorded for this clonotype. The V call is TRBV27, the J call TRBJ1-5; perhaps TRBD1 as D (5 bases). Trimming took 6 bases from V and 2 from J, leaving 14 bases between them. This CDR3 has 15 amino acids. Germline lookup yields CDR1 MNHEY and CDR2 SMNVEV (reference sequence). DNA for the CDR3: TGTGCCAGCAGGGGGCTAGGGATTGGCAATCAGCCCCAGCATTTT. It yields the protein CASRGLGIGNQPQHF.

The rearrangement uses TRBV10-3 and TRBJ2-3; D is tentatively TRBD1 or TRBD2 (5 bases each). The CDR3 consists of 12 residues. CDR1 and CDR2 from the germline V gene are ENHRY and SYGVKD. The ends were cut back, 11 bases at V and 0 bases at J, with 9 bases in the middle. This CDR3 reads CASGSSTDTQYF. The DNA of the CDR3 is TGTGCCTCAGGGAGTAGCACAGATACGCAGTATTTT.

This clonotype appeared many times. The chain combines TRBV7-3 with TRBJ2-2, with unresolved D. V lost 5 bases and J 2 bases, leaving 15 bases between the germline ends. Germline V lookup: CDR1 SGHTA, CDR2 FQGTGA. This CDR3 region has 16 residues. Written as DNA, the CDR3 is TGTGCCAGCAGCGCGGCATTAGGCCCAAACACCGGGGAGCTGTTTTTT. This gives the protein CASSAALGPNTGELFF. The full variable domain, its missing parts supplied by reference TRBV7-3 and TRBJ2-2, is GAGVSQTPSNKVTEKGKYVELRCDPISGHTALYWYRQSLGQGPEFLIYFQGTGAADDSGLPNDRFFAVRPEGSVSTLKIQRTERGDSAVYLCASSAALGPNTGELFFGEGSRLTVL.

The chain employs TRBV12-3 or TRBV12-4 and TRBJ1-4; D is possibly TRBD1 (6 bases). The CDR3 spans 16 residues. V lost 5 bases, J lost 0 bases, and 13 bases lay in between. The CDR3 spells CASSPGTTATNEKLFF. CDR3 bases: TGTGCCAGCAGTCCCGGGACAACTGCAACTAATGAAAAACTGTTTTTT.

This clonotype was counted many times. V is TRBV12-3 or TRBV12-4 and J is TRBJ2-3; perhaps TRBD2 as D (6 bases). Deletions cut 5 bases from V and 2 bases from J, with 14 bases between. This CDR3 comprises 15 residues. The CDR3 DNA sequence: TGTGCCAGCAGTCCGATGACTAGTTTCACAGATACGCAGTATTTT. It encodes CASSPMTSFTDTQYF.

This clonotype was observed a few times. In nucleotides, the CDR3 is TGCAGTGCTAGCAGCTGGACTAGCGTCTACGAGCAGTACTTC. Its protein is CSASSWTSVYEQYF. V and J are TRBV20-1 and TRBJ2-7; 9 bases agree with TRBD2. The CDR3 length is 14 residues. The germline V gene has CDR1 DFQATT and CDR2 SNEGSKA (reference sequence). J lost 3 bases, V lost 3 bases, and 6 bases had no gene match.

This clonotype appeared a few times. The chain employs TRBV5-1 and TRBJ2-1; 10 nucleotides agree with TRBD2. This CDR3 spans 16 amino acids. The germline gives CDR1 SGHRS, CDR2 YFSETQ. Trimming cost V 2 bases and J 6 bases; bases outside gene matches: 8. The DNA for the CDR3 is TGCGCCAGCAGCTTAGCCGGGACTAGCGCTGGCAATGAGCAGTTCTTC. It translates to CASSLAGTSAGNEQFF.

This chain's CDR3 is CASSLPREGTEVNTEAFF. CDR3 in DNA: TGTGCCAGCAGCTTACCCCGGGAGGGGACAGAAGTGAACACTGAAGCTTTCTTT. The J gene is TRBJ1-1, the V gene TRBV7-9; 7 bases are shared with TRBD1. This CDR3 comprises 18 residues. Germline lookup yields CDR1 SEHNR and CDR2 FQNEAQ (reference sequence). The junction had 12 bases not matched to a gene; V was cut back by 2 bases and J by 0 bases.

Comment on this clonotype: A read error is possible here, since a much larger clone lies one base away. The chain couples TRBV5-6 to TRBJ1-5; a weak D match, TRBD1 (6 bases). This CDR3 comprises 13 residues. In germline, CDR1 is SGHDT, CDR2 YYEEEE. V lost 2 bases and J lost 4, with 7 bases in between. For the CDR3, the DNA is TGTGCCAGCAGCTTTGACAGGAATCAGCCCCAGCATTTT. It is translated as CASSFDRNQPQHF.

In its sample, this clonotype was seen a few times. This chain links TRBV7-3 with TRBJ2-3; 9 bases are a match to TRBD2. J lost 4 bases, V lost 5 bases, and 10 bases had no gene match. The CDR3 consists of 16 residues. Germline assignment: CDR1 SGHTA and CDR2 FQGTGA. CDR3 nucleotides: TGTGCCAGCAGCCGTGGGAATAGCGGGAGTTCAGATACGCAGTATTTT. Protein product: CASSRGNSGSSDTQYF.

This clonotype was seen a single time. Since a much larger clone is just one base distant, this may be a read error. The CDR3 coding sequence is TGTGCCATCGGGGCCGACTCGGCCTCCTACGAGCAGTACTTC. This sequence encodes CAIGADSASYEQYF. J is TRBJ2-7 and V is TRBV10-3; possible D gene TRBD1, 5 bases. The V gene lost 8 bases and the J gene lost 0 bases, with 14 bases spanning the gap. This CDR3 contains 14 residues. Looked up from germline, CDR1 is ENHRY and CDR2 is SYGVKD.